The rows below give T cell receptor beta chains drawn from one sample of a study of regulatory T cells in long-lasting Graves disease. TCRdb redid the calling of the multiplex PCR reads with MiXCR, one entry per CDR3 protein. The table lists 400,000 to 500,000 distinct CDR3 sequences, 20% to 25% of them singletons, with approximately 6.4% in the top ten. Sequenced here: peripheral blood mononuclear cells (PBMCs), sampled when the disease was refractory, from a patient treated with antithyroid drugs. The source of these receptors is a female donor with Graves disease. The CDR3 runs from the conserved cysteine through the conserved F or W. D genes are given only for firm matches. Where a row states a size, it is once, few, many or the class of an expanded clone; other rows omit it.

CDR3nt	CDR3aa	v_gene	d_gene	j_gene	abundance
TGTGCCAGCAGCTTAGTGGCGGGACAGACTACATGGGATGAGCAGTTCTTC	CASSLVAGQTTWDEQFF	TRBV11-2	.	TRBJ2-1	.
TGTGCCAGCAGTTTGACAGGGGGTGTAAATGAGCAGTTCTTC	CASSLTGGVNEQFF	TRBV28	TRBD1	TRBJ2-1	.
TGCGCCAGCAGCCAAGGCCCGGACGCGGAAAAACTGTTTTTT	CASSQGPDAEKLFF	TRBV4-1	.	TRBJ1-4	.
TGTGCCAGCAGTCCCAAAGGGATCACCAAAACCCTCTCCTATAATTCACCCCTCCACTTT	CASSPKGITKTLSYNSPLHF	TRBV27	.	TRBJ1-6	.
TGTGCCAGCAGCCACGGCAGGGGAAACTATGGCTACACCTTC	CASSHGRGNYGYTF	TRBV13	.	TRBJ1-2	.
TGTGCCAGTAGTGCATGGGACAAATCCCAAGAGACCCAGTACTTC	CASSAWDKSQETQYF	TRBV19	.	TRBJ2-5	few
TGTGCCAGCTTCGGGGGGACCGCCTACGAGCAGTACTTC	CASFGGTAYEQYF	TRBV28	TRBD2	TRBJ2-7	many
TGTGCCAGCAATGACAGGGAAGGTGAAGCTTTCTTT	CASNDREGEAFF	TRBV11-1	TRBD1	TRBJ1-1	many
TGTGCCAGCACTACCCTTGGTGGTAGTGGGGGTTTGGAAGCTTTCTTT	CASTTLGGSGGLEAFF	TRBV6-1	.	TRBJ1-1	many
TGTGCCAGCAGCTCCACCCCCGAAGTCTCTCTCTATGGCTACACCTTC	CASSSTPEVSLYGYTF	TRBV7-8	.	TRBJ1-2	.
TGTGCCAGCAGCCACCTCGCGGGTAGCGGGGGGGCCGGGGAGCTGTTTTTT	CASSHLAGSGGAGELFF	TRBV5-5	TRBD2	TRBJ2-2	few
TGTGCCTGGGGGCGTGATGGGGAAACTGAAGCTTTCTTT	CAWGRDGETEAFF	TRBV30	.	TRBJ1-1	many
TGTGCCAGCAGTTTAGAGAAACGGGGTGGGGAGCAGTACTTC	CASSLEKRGGEQYF	TRBV27	.	TRBJ2-7	few
TGTGCCAGCAGCTTATCAGGTCCTATCGGAACAGATACGCAGTATTTT	CASSLSGPIGTDTQYF	TRBV11-1	.	TRBJ2-3	once
TGTGCCAGCAGCCCCGACAATCTACCCTCTGGGGCCAACGTCCTGACTTTC	CASSPDNLPSGANVLTF	TRBV3-1	.	TRBJ2-6	once
TGTGCCAGCAGCTCATACAGGGCGCCTGGAAACACCATATATTTT	CASSSYRAPGNTIYF	TRBV7-8	.	TRBJ1-3	few
TGTGCCAGCAGCCAAACCGGGACAGGGGCAGGGAGCAATCAGCCCCAGCATTTT	CASSQTGTGAGSNQPQHF	TRBV7-9	TRBD1	TRBJ1-5	.